These T cell receptor beta chains were read from a single sample in a study of cytomegalovirus exposure and HLA in healthy donors. Sequencing was performed with immunoSEQ multiplex PCR; in TCRdb, only in-frame clones are kept and a portion is missing. This sample yields approximately 170,000 clones, of which around 80% are seen a single time; just over 2% belongs to the top ten. The sample taken for sequencing was PBMCs. These TCRs come from a woman under 40 in good health and CMV-seropositive. The CDR3 runs from the conserved cysteine through the conserved F or W. The D gene is left open where the match is weak. Some rows mark clone size as missing; the rest say once, few, many or name a class of expanded clone.

v_gene	d_gene	abundance	j_gene	CDR3nt	CDR3aa
TRBV6-1	NA	NA	TRBJ1-2	TGTGCCAGCAGTGAAAAGGCCAGGTCCTTGGGCTACACCTTC	CASSEKARSLGYTF
TRBV18	TRBD2	NA	TRBJ2-1	TGTGCCAGCTCCCCGCGGCTAGCGGGAGAAAATGAGCAGTTCTTC	CASSPRLAGENEQFF
TRBV11-3	NA	NA	TRBJ1-6	TGTGCCAGCAGCCGAGGGGGTGTTAATTCACCCCTCCACTTT	CASSRGGVNSPLHF
TRBV29-1	NA	NA	TRBJ2-2	TGCAGCGTTGGACAGAACACCGGGGAGCTGTTTTTT	CSVGQNTGELFF
TRBV5-4	NA	few	TRBJ2-5	TGTGCCAGCAGCTTGGGCACCTACCAATGGGAGACCCAGTACTTC	CASSLGTYQWETQYF
TRBV27	TRBD1	NA	TRBJ1-2	TGTGCCAGCAGCCATACTACAGGGGTTAGTGGCTACACCTTC	CASSHTTGVSGYTF
TRBV7-2	NA	NA	TRBJ2-1	TGTGCCAGCAGCTTAAATCGGGTGGAGCAGTTCTTC	CASSLNRVEQFF
TRBV19	TRBD1	NA	TRBJ1-1	TGTGCCAGTAGCCAAACCGGGACAGGGTTGACTGAAGCTTTCTTT	CASSQTGTGLTEAFF
TRBV11-2	TRBD2	NA	TRBJ2-7	TGTGCCAGCAGCTCCTCGACTAGCGGGTGGGTCTACGAGCAGTACTTC	CASSSSTSGWVYEQYF
TRBV18	NA	NA	TRBJ1-5	TGTGCCAGCTCACCTAACCCTCCCGGGGTACGAAATCAGCCCCAGCATTTT	CASSPNPPGVRNQPQHF
TRBV27	TRBD1	NA	TRBJ2-2	TGTGCCAGCAGTTTGGCTCAACCCGGGACAGGGGGCTCCGGGGAGCTGTTTTTT	CASSLAQPGTGGSGELFF
TRBV13	NA	NA	TRBJ1-2	TGTGCCAGCAGCTGGACAGACCCCTCGCGGGGCTACACCTTC	CASSWTDPSRGYTF
TRBV2	TRBD1	NA	TRBJ2-7	TGTGCCAGCAAGGGACAGGGAGGGTCCTACGAGCAGTACTTC	CASKGQGGSYEQYF
TRBV5-1	TRBD1	NA	TRBJ2-2	TGCGCCAGCAGGGGACAGGGGGTCACCGGGGAGCTGTTTTTT	CASRGQGVTGELFF
TRBV28	TRBD1	NA	TRBJ1-5	TGTGCCTCAGGGCGGGCAGGGGGTAATAATCAGCCCCAGCATTTT	CASGRAGGNNQPQHF
TRBV7-2	NA	NA	TRBJ1-1	TGTGCCAGCACCCCCCCCGGGGAATGGGCTGAAGCTTTCTTT	CASTPPGEWAEAFF
TRBV7-2	NA	NA	TRBJ2-1	TGTGCCAGCAGCTTAATCTTGCGGACTCCCATCTACAATGAGCAGTTCTTC	CASSLILRTPIYNEQFF
TRBV5-6	TRBD1	NA	TRBJ1-1	TGTGCCAGCAGCTTGGACAGGGGAGACACTGAAGCTTTCTTT	CASSLDRGDTEAFF
TRBV9	NA	few	TRBJ2-7	TGTGCCAGCAGCGTCGCGGGAACCAACTACGAGCAGTACTTC	CASSVAGTNYEQYF
TRBV7-8	NA	NA	TRBJ1-3	TGTGCCAGCAGCTTACAGGGGCGCGGAAACACCATATATTTT	CASSLQGRGNTIYF
TRBV6-5	NA	NA	TRBJ1-1	TGTGCCAGCAGTTACCAGGGGAGGAACACTGAAGCTTTCTTT	CASSYQGRNTEAFF
TRBV4-1	NA	NA	TRBJ1-1	TGCGCCAGCAGCCAAGAGGTCAGGAGGCACACTGAAGCTTTCTTT	CASSQEVRRHTEAFF
TRBV7-8	NA	NA	TRBJ1-5	TGTGCCAGCAGCTTAGCCGCCGGGAGTGAAAATCAGCCCCAGCATTTT	CASSLAAGSENQPQHF
TRBV9	NA	few	TRBJ2-7	TGTGCCAGCAGCGTAGGGCAGGTTTCTTACGAGCAGTACTTC	CASSVGQVSYEQYF
TRBV4-3	TRBD2	NA	TRBJ2-1	TGCGCCAGCAGCCAGTGGTCCGCGGTGGAGCGGGGGACGAGCTCCTACAATGAGCAGTTCTTC	CASSQWSAVERGTSSYNEQFF
TRBV27	NA	NA	TRBJ1-2	TGTGCCAGCAGTTCAATGCAGGGGCACCATGGCTACACCTTC	CASSSMQGHHGYTF
TRBV7-6	TRBD1	NA	TRBJ1-2	TGTGCCAGCAGCGCCGGGACAGGGGTTGGCTACACCTTC	CASSAGTGVGYTF
TRBV7-2	NA	NA	TRBJ2-7	TGTGCCAGCAGCTTCTGGGGGCGCTACGAGCAGTACTTC	CASSFWGRYEQYF
TRBV28	NA	NA	TRBJ2-7	TGTGCCACCAAAAGGGTACAGGTACCCTACGAGCAGTACTTC	CATKRVQVPYEQYF
TRBV5-1	NA	NA	TRBJ2-1	TGCGCCAGCAGCTTGGACAGATACAATGAGCAGTTCTTC	CASSLDRYNEQFF
TRBV6-5	NA	NA	TRBJ1-3	TGTGCCAGCAGCACTAGTGGGATCTCTGGAAACACCATATATTTT	CASSTSGISGNTIYF
TRBV14	TRBD1	NA	TRBJ1-1	TGTGCCAGCAGCCAGCGGACAGGACTGAACACTGAAGCTTTCTTT	CASSQRTGLNTEAFF
TRBV12-5	NA	NA	TRBJ2-5	TGTGCTAGTGGTTTGACTAATGACCCCTTGGCCCCGTATGGGGAGACCCAGTACTTC	CASGLTNDPLAPYGETQYF
TRBV2	NA	NA	TRBJ2-3	TGTGCCAGCAAGGCAGGGAGGTCAGATACGCAGTATTTT	CASKAGRSDTQYF
TRBV15	TRBD1	NA	TRBJ1-2	TGTGCCACCAGCCCCCGGGACAGACTACACTACACCTTC	CATSPRDRLHYTF
TRBV12-5	NA	NA	TRBJ1-2	TGTGCTAGTGGTTTTGGGGGGGTTGGTGGCTACACCTTC	CASGFGGVGGYTF
TRBV12-2	NA	NA	TRBJ2-7	TGTGCAAGTCGCTTAGTAAGAGGACAGCCCTACGAGCAGTACTTC	CASRLVRGQPYEQYF
TRBV6-6	NA	NA	TRBJ1-5	TGTGCCACGTCGCGGGGTGGTCAGCCCCAGCATTTT	CATSRGGQPQHF
TRBV6-1	TRBD1	NA	TRBJ2-7	TGTGCCAGCACCCTAAGTCCCGGGACAGGGTACCAGCAGTACTTC	CASTLSPGTGYQQYF
TRBV19	NA	NA	TRBJ2-2	TGTGCCAGTAGTATAGATTCTGGCGGGGCGAACACCGGGGAGCTGTTTTTT	CASSIDSGGANTGELFF
TRBV9	NA	NA	TRBJ1-2	TGTGCCAGCAGCGTCGTGGCAGGGGTATCGAACTATGGCTACACCTTC	CASSVVAGVSNYGYTF
TRBV5-4	TRBD1	NA	TRBJ2-7	TGTGCCAGCAGCCCGCCCGGGACAGGGATCTACGAGCAGTACTTC	CASSPPGTGIYEQYF
TRBV6-1	TRBD1	NA	TRBJ1-3	TGTGCCAGCACCGGAACAGGGGTGGCTGGAAACACCATATATTTT	CASTGTGVAGNTIYF
TRBV4-1	TRBD1	NA	TRBJ1-1	TGCGCCAGCAGCCAAGATGACAGGGCCATGAACACTGAAGCTTTCTTT	CASSQDDRAMNTEAFF
TRBV5-1	TRBD2	NA	TRBJ2-1	TGCGCCAGCAGCTTGGACTCCCAGCGGGGGGACAATGAGCAGTTCTTC	CASSLDSQRGDNEQFF
TRBV18	NA	once	TRBJ1-1	TGTGCCAGCTCACCAAAGCCGGCGGTCGAGGCTGAAGCTTTCTTT	CASSPKPAVEAEAFF
TRBV6-1	TRBD1	NA	TRBJ2-2	TGTGCCAGCAGGGGGGACAGGGGATACGCCGGGGAGCTGTTTTTT	CASRGDRGYAGELFF
TRBV18	TRBD1	once	TRBJ1-1	TGTGCCAGCTCACCACCGGGAGGCGAGGGGGCGACGATTTTCTTT	CASSPPGGEGATIFF